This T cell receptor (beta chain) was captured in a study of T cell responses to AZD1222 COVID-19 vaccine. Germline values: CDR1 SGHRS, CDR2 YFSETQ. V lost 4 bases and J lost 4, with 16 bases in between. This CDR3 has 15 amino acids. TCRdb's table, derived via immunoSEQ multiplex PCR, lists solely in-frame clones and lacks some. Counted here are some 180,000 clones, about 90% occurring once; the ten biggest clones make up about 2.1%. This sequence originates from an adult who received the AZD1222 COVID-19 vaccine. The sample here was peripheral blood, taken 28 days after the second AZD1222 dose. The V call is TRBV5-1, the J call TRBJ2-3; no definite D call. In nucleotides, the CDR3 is TGCGCCAGCAGCCCAACCCCCGGACCGTCAGATACGCAGTATTTT. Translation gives CASSPTPGPSDTQYF. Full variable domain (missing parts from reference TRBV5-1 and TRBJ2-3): KAGVTQTPRYLIKTRGQQVTLSCSPISGHRSVSWYQQTPGQGLQFLFEYFSETQRNKGNFPGRFSGRQFSNSRSEMNVSTLELGDSALYLCASSPTPGPSDTQYFGPGTRLTVL.